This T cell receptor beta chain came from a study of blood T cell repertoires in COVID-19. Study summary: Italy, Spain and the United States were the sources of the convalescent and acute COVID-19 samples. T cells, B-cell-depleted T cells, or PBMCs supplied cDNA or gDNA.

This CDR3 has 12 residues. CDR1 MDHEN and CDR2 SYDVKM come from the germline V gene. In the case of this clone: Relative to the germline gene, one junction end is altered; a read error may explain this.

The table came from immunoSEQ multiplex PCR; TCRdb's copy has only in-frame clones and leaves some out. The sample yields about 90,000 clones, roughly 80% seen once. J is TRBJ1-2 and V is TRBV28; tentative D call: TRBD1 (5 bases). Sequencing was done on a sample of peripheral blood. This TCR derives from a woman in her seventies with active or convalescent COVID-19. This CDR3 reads CASSLLTGGPIF. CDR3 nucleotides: TGTGCCAGCAGTTTACTAACAGGTGGACCCATCTTC.